The 27 T cell receptor beta chains reported below all come from one sample, sequenced in a study of technical replicates of blood from a few donors (TCRdb year 2017). Library preparation was by the immunoSEQ multiplex PCR assay. TCRdb provides this immuneACCESS table in a form limited to in-frame rearrangements. Some clones are lacking; in checked studies, under half of them reflect an unresolved V gene, and why the rest are absent is not known. This sample is represented by around 90,000 clones; around 94% of them were singletons. The ten largest clones capture about 0.4% of the sample. Source material: T cells isolated from PBMCs. The receptor set was obtained from a human donor in good health.

This chain joins TRBV19 and TRBJ1-2; maybe TRBD1 (6 bases). The germline V and J ends were trimmed by 4 bases and 1 base, with 19 bases remaining between them. The CDR3 is 17 residues long. Germline CDR1 and CDR2: LNHDA and SQIVND (reference sequence). The CDR3 region is CASSTLRTQGLNYGYTF. In nucleotides, the CDR3 is TGTGCCAGTAGTACCCTACGGACACAGGGCCTTAACTATGGCTACACCTTC.

A single count supports this clone. V gene TRBV7-9 combines with J gene TRBJ2-1; a possible D gene is TRBD2 (6 bases). The CDR3 is 12 residues long. Germline V CDR1 and CDR2: SEHNR, FQNEAQ (reference sequence). Deletions cut 5 bases from V and 6 bases from J, with 8 bases between. CDR3 amino acids: CASSPGGNEQFF. DNA of the CDR3: TGTGCCAGCAGCCCCGGGGGCAATGAGCAGTTCTTC.

The chain recombines TRBV19 with TRBJ1-2, with D unresolved. V dropped 1 base and J dropped 0 bases, with 6 bases sitting between them. The CDR3 is 14 amino acids. The germline CDR1 and CDR2 sequences are LNHDA and SQIVND (reference sequence). CDR3 loop: CASSIGQTNYGYTF. The CDR3 coding sequence is TGTGCCAGTAGTATAGGGCAGACTAACTATGGCTACACCTTC.

The chain is built from TRBV18 and TRBJ2-7, with TRBD2 as a possible D gene (5 bases). This CDR3 has 15 amino acids. Per the germline V gene, CDR1 is KGHSH and CDR2 is LQKENI. Between the trimmed V and J ends, which lost 2 bases and 5 bases, there was a span of 16 bases. The CDR3 here is CASSPTEGSWDEQYF. In DNA form, the CDR3 reads TGTGCCAGCTCACCAACCGAGGGTTCGTGGGACGAGCAGTACTTC. Using reference TRBV18 and TRBJ2-7 for the parts outside the CDR3, the full variable domain is NAGVMQNPRHLVRRRGQEARLRCSPMKGHSHVYWYRQLPEEGLKFMVYLQKENIIDESGMPKERFSAEFPKEGPSILRIQQVVRGDSAAYFCASSPTEGSWDEQYFGPGTRLTVT.

This clone was counted a single time. The rearrangement uses TRBV6-5 and TRBJ2-7; TRBD1 matches 7 bases. V dropped 4 bases and J dropped 4; count of bases not matched to a gene: 7. The V gene's germline CDR1 is MNHEY and CDR2 SVGAGI. The CDR3 loop spans 14 amino acids. CDR3: CASSLTGYTYEQYF. The CDR3 DNA follows: TGTGCCAGCAGTTTGACAGGGTATACGTACGAGCAGTACTTC.

The chain recombines TRBV9 with TRBJ2-1; 9 bases are shared with TRBD1. CDR1 is SGDLS, CDR2 YYNGEE, per germline. V lost 3 bases and J lost 3; bases outside the gene matches: 7. The CDR3 has 16 amino acids. The CDR3 is CASSEGQGGFYNEQFF. CDR3 bases: TGTGCCAGCAGCGAGGGACAGGGAGGCTTCTACAATGAGCAGTTCTTC.

This chain uses TRBV4-3 with TRBJ2-3; TRBD1 matches at 8 bases. V lost 4 bases to trimming and J lost 3 bases; unmatched junction nucleotides: 6. Germline-derived CDR1 and CDR2 are LGHNA and YSLEER. CDR3 length: 15 residues. Here the CDR3 DNA reads TGCGCCAGCAGCCCGGGACAGGCGGTGACAGATACGCAGTATTTT. Protein sequence: CASSPGQAVTDTQYF.

This chain uses TRBV9 with TRBJ1-2; D may be TRBD1 (6 bases). The CDR3 is made up of 14 amino acids. Per the germline V gene, CDR1 is SGDLS and CDR2 is YYNGEE. V was cut by 3 bases and J by 3 bases, with 12 bases left in between. CDR3 region: CASSDWDTYYGYTF. The CDR3 bases are TGTGCCAGCAGCGATTGGGACACTTACTATGGCTACACCTTC.

The gene calls are TRBV5-4 and TRBJ1-1, with D maybe TRBD1 (5 bases). This CDR3 is built from 14 residues. Trimming shortened V by 4 bases and J by 1 base, and 11 bases separated the two germline ends. The germline V gene encodes CDR1 SGHNT and CDR2 YYREEE (reference sequence). The CDR3 protein is CASSKTAGNTEAFF. The CDR3 DNA sequence: TGTGCCAGCAGCAAGACAGCTGGGAACACTGAAGCTTTCTTT.

The V call is TRBV19, the J call TRBJ2-5; perhaps TRBD1 as D (6 bases). CDR1 and CDR2 from the germline V gene are LNHDA and SQIVND (reference sequence). V lost 4 bases and J lost 5, with 8 bases in between. The CDR3 length is 12 residues. The CDR3 nucleotides are TGTGCCAGTAGTAATACAGGGGAGACCCAGTACTTC. As protein: CASSNTGETQYF.

This rearrangement joins TRBV13 to TRBJ2-7; D remains unclear. The CDR3 is 14 residues long. Germline V gives CDR1 PRHDT, CDR2 FYEKMQ (reference sequence). The germline V and J ends were trimmed by 4 bases and 5 bases, with 15 bases remaining between them. In DNA form, the CDR3 reads TGTGCCAGCAGCTCCTGGCCCCTTCGCCACGAGCAGTACTTC. It translates to CASSSWPLRHEQYF.

The rearrangement links TRBV5-8 to TRBJ2-3, with TRBD1 matching over 7 bases. The V gene end was trimmed by 4 bases and the J gene end by 1 base; junction bases not matched to a gene: 6. The germline CDR1 and CDR2 sequences are SGHTS and YDEGEE. The CDR3 is 15 amino acids. CDR3 protein: CASSTSGGGTDTQYF. CDR3 sequence (DNA): TGTGCCAGCAGCACGTCAGGGGGAGGCACAGATACGCAGTATTTT. Together with reference TRBV5-8 and TRBJ2-3, the CDR3 gives the full variable domain: EAGVTQSPTHLIKTRGQQATLRCSPISGHTSVYWYQQALGLGLQFLLWYDEGEERNRGNFPPRFSGRQFPNYSSELNVNALELEDSALYLCASSTSGGGTDTQYFGPGTRLTVL.

The rearrangement uses TRBV7-8 and TRBJ2-7; D not certain. CDR1 SGHVS and CDR2 FQNEAQ come from the germline V gene. Trimming took 3 bases from V and 3 from J, leaving 9 bases between them. The CDR3 has 13 residues. The CDR3 sequence: CASSFTTGYEQYF. CDR3 nucleotides: TGTGCCAGCAGCTTCACCACCGGCTACGAGCAGTACTTC. Full variable domain (rest looked up from reference TRBV7-8 and TRBJ2-7): GAGVSQSPRYKVAKRGQDVALRCDPISGHVSLFWYQQALGQGPEFLTYFQNEAQLDKSGLPSDRFFAERPEGSVSTLKIQRTQQEDSAVYLCASSFTTGYEQYFGPGTRLTVT.

This sequence joins TRBV29-1 and TRBJ1-5; possible D gene TRBD1, 6 bases. Trimming removed 0 bases at V and 10 bases at J, with 13 bases between. The CDR3 totals 13 residues. Germline lookup yields CDR1 SQVTM and CDR2 ANQGSEA. The CDR3 spells CSVEEQQGFPQHF. The CDR3 DNA reads TGCAGCGTTGAAGAACAACAGGGTTTTCCCCAGCATTTT.

The chain uses TRBV27 and TRBJ1-5; D not certain. CDR3 length equals 14 residues. Trimming removed 3 bases at V and 5 bases at J, with 11 bases between. Germline-derived CDR1 and CDR2 are MNHEY and SMNVEV (reference sequence). The CDR3 loop reads CASSFRPIDQPQHF. The CDR3 DNA sequence: TGTGCCAGCAGTTTCAGGCCCATTGATCAGCCCCAGCATTTT.

The chain uses TRBV4-1 and TRBJ2-1; D is possibly TRBD1 (7 bases). CDR1 and CDR2 from the germline V gene are MGHRA and YSYEKL. The CDR3 is 15 amino acids. V shed 2 bases and J shed 2 bases, with 10 bases lying between them. The CDR3 DNA sequence: TGCGCCAGCAGCCAAACAGGGGAGGCCTACAATGAGCAGTTCTTC. This encodes CASSQTGEAYNEQFF.

The chain links TRBV7-2 to TRBJ2-7, with D perhaps TRBD2 (6 bases). The V gene's germline CDR1 is SGHTA and CDR2 FQGNSA. The CDR3 extends over 17 amino acids. Deletions cut 5 bases from V and 3 bases from J, with 23 bases between. The chain's CDR3 is CASSPPGWDGRGYEQYF. In DNA, the CDR3 is TGTGCCAGCAGCCCCCCCGGTTGGGACGGGAGAGGCTACGAGCAGTACTTC.

The genes are TRBV19 and TRBJ2-2, with 7 bases matching TRBD1. CDR1 and CDR2 (germline): LNHDA, SQIVND (reference sequence). The V gene end was trimmed by 7 bases and the J gene end by 4 bases; junction bases not matched to a gene: 6. The CDR3 sequence is 14 residues long. CDR3: CASTQDRATGELFF. CDR3 bases: TGTGCCAGTACCCAAGACAGGGCCACCGGGGAGCTGTTTTTT.

This clone is a singleton in its sample. The V and J genes are TRBV9 and TRBJ2-7; 11 bases agree with TRBD1. Trimming removed 4 bases from V and 1 base from J; junction bases left unmatched: 4. This CDR3 comprises 15 residues. The germline gives CDR1 SGDLS, CDR2 YYNGEE. The CDR3 is CASSSGTGGSYEQYF. In nucleotides, the CDR3 is TGTGCCAGCAGCAGCGGGACAGGGGGGTCCTACGAGCAGTACTTC.

The V gene is TRBV5-1, the J gene TRBJ2-7; no clear D. The germline V gene encodes CDR1 SGHRS and CDR2 YFSETQ. This CDR3 region has 12 residues. V shed 1 base and J shed 7 bases, with 9 bases lying between them. DNA for the CDR3: TGCGCCAGCAGCTTGTTTCGTACAGAGCAGTACTTC. Amino acids: CASSLFRTEQYF.

V usage is TRBV27 and J usage is TRBJ2-2; 7 positions match TRBD2. V was clipped by 0 bases and J by 7 bases; unmatched bases: 8. Germline CDR1 MNHEY, CDR2 SMNVEV (reference sequence). The CDR3 length is 16 residues. The CDR3 here is CASSLSLRELGGELFF. CDR3 DNA sequence: TGTGCCAGCAGTTTATCCTTGCGGGAGTTGGGCGGGGAGCTGTTTTTT.

The rearrangement joins TRBV27 to TRBJ2-4; no clear D. Germline V lookup: CDR1 MNHEY, CDR2 SMNVEV (reference sequence). The CDR3 spans 14 residues. Deletions cut 0 bases from V and 6 bases from J, with 9 bases between. The CDR3 coding sequence is TGTGCCAGCAGTTTATCGTCGTCTTTAAACATTCAGTACTTC. It specifies CASSLSSSLNIQYF.

To note about this clone: The same CDR3 arises from other DNA sequences in this sample as well. This chain uses TRBV6-5 with TRBJ1-1; possible D gene TRBD1, 5 bases. CDR3 length: 12 amino acids. Trimming stripped 0 bases from V and 7 bases from J, with 6 bases between. CDR1 and CDR2 from the germline V gene are MNHEY and SVGAGI. The CDR3, as DNA: TGTGCCAGCAGTTACTCGGGGCGTGAAGCTTTCTTT. Residues: CASSYSGREAFF.

The sample holds one count of this clone. The rearrangement uses TRBV10-3 and TRBJ1-4; 7 nucleotides line up with TRBD1. Trimming cost V 8 bases and J 4 bases; bases outside gene matches: 4. This CDR3 is 13 amino acids long. CDR1 and CDR2 from the germline V gene are ENHRY and SYGVKD. CDR3 protein: CAIRDSLNEKLFF. DNA of the CDR3: TGTGCCATCCGGGACAGCCTTAATGAAAAACTGTTTTTT.

The chain links TRBV4-3 to TRBJ2-4; 8 positions agree with TRBD2. The CDR3 consists of 13 residues. J gave up 15 bases and V 1 base, and 8 bases lay outside the gene matches. Germline CDR1 is LGHNA and CDR2 is YSLEER. The CDR3 bases are TGCGCCAGCAGCCAAGGTACTAGCGGTTTTAGGTACTTC. This gives the protein CASSQGTSGFRYF.

The chain joins TRBV10-3 to TRBJ2-5; TRBD1 agrees at 8 bases. J gave up 7 bases and V 8 bases, and 3 bases lay outside the gene matches. The CDR3 runs to 11 residues. CDR1 and CDR2 (germline): ENHRY, SYGVKD. CDR3 loop: CAIGQGGTQYF. The CDR3, as DNA: TGTGCCATCGGACAGGGTGGGACCCAGTACTTC.

The CDR3 DNA reads as TGTGCCAGCAGCTTAGTGAGGGCGATATCCTACGAGCAGTACTTC. Translation gives CASSLVRAISYEQYF. The V and J genes are TRBV7-3 and TRBJ2-7; perhaps TRBD2 as D (5 bases). V lost 2 bases to trimming and J lost 1 base, with 12 bases between them. The CDR3 loop spans 15 amino acids. CDR1 and CDR2 from the germline V gene are SGHTA and FQGTGA.